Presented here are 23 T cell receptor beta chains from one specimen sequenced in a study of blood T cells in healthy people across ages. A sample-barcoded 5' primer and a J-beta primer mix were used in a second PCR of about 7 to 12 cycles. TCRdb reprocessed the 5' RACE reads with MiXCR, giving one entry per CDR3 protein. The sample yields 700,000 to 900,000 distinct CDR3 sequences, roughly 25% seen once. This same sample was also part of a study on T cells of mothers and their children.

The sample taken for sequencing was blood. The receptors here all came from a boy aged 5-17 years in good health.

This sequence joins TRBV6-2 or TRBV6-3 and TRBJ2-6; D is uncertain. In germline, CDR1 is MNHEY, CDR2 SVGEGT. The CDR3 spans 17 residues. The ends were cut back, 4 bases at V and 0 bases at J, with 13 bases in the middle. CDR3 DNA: TGTGCCAGCAGTTCCTATGGGGTGGACTCTGGGGCCAACGTCCTGACTTTC. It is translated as CASSSYGVDSGANVLTF.

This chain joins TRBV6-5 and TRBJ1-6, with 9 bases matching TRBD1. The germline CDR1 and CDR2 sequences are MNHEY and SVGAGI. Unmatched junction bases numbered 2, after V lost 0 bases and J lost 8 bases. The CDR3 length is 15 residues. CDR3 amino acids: CASSYSRTGDSPLHF. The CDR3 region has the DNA TGTGCCAGCAGTTACTCGCGGACAGGGGATTCACCCCTCCACTTT.

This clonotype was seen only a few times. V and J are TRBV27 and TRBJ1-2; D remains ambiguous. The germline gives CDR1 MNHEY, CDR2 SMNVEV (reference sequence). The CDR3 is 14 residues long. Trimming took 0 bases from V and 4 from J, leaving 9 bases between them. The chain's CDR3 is CASSLSPGSYGYTF. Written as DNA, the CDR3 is TGTGCCAGCAGTTTATCCCCCGGCAGCTATGGCTACACCTTC.

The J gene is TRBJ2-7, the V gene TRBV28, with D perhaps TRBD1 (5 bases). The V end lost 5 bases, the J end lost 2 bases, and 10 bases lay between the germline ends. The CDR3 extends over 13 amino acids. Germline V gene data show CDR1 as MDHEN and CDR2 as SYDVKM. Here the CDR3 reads CASSERQPYEQYF. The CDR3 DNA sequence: TGTGCCAGCAGTGAAAGACAGCCCTACGAGCAGTACTTC. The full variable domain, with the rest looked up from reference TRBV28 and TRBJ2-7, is DVKVTQSSRYLVKRTGEKVFLECVQDMDHENMFWYRQDPGLGLRLIYFSYDVKMKEKGDIPEGYSVSREKKERFSLILESASTNQTSMYLCASSERQPYEQYFGPGTRLTVT.

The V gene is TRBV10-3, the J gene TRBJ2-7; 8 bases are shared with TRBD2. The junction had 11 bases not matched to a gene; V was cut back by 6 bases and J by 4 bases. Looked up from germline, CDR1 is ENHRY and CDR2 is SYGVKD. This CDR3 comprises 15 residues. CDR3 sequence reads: CAIRGSLADLYEQYF. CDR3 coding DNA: TGTGCCATCAGGGGTTCACTAGCGGACTTGTACGAGCAGTACTTC.

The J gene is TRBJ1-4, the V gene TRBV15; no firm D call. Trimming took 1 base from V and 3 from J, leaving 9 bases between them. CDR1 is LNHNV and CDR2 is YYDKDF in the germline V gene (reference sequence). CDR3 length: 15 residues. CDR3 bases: TGTGCCACCAGCAGAGTGTTGCAGCCTAATGAAAAACTGTTTTTT. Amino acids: CATSRVLQPNEKLFF.

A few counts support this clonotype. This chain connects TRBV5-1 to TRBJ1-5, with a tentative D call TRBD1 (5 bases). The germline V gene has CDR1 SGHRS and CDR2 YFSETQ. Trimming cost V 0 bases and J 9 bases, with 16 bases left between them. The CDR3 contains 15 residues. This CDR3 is CASSLGWGGDTPQHF. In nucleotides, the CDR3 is TGCGCCAGCAGCTTGGGATGGGGCGGGGATACGCCCCAGCATTTT.

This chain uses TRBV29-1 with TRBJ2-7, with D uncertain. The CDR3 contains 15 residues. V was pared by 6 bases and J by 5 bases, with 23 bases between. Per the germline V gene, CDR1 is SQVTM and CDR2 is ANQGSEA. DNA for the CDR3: TGCAGCGTGAGCGCCGGGCTTTTCCCCTGGGACGAGCAGTACTTC. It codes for CSVSAGLFPWDEQYF.

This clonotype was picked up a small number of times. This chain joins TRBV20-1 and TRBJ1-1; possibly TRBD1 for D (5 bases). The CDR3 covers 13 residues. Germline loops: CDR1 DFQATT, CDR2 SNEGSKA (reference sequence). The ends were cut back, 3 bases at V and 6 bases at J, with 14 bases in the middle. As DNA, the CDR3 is TGCAGTGCTAGGCAGGGCTTTATGTCTGAAGCTTTCTTT. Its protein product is CSARQGFMSEAFF.

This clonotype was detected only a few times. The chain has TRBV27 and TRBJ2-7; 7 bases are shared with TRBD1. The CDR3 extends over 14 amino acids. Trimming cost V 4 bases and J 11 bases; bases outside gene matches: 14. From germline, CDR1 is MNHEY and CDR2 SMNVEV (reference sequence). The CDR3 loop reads CASSSRTGYPWEYF. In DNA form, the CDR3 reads TGTGCCAGCAGTTCTCGGACAGGTTACCCCTGGGAGTACTTC.

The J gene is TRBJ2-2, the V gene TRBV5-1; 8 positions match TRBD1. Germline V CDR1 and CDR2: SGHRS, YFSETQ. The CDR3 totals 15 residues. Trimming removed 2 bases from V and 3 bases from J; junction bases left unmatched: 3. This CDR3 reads CASSFRDRYTGELFF. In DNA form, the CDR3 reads TGCGCCAGCAGCTTCCGGGACAGGTACACCGGGGAGCTGTTTTTT.

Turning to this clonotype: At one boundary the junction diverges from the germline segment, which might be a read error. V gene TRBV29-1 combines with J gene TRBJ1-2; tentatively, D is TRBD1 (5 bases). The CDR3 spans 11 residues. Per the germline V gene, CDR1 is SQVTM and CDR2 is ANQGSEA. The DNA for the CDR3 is TGCAGCGTTCTTGGGGCCTATGGCTACCCCTTC. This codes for CSVLGAYGYPF.

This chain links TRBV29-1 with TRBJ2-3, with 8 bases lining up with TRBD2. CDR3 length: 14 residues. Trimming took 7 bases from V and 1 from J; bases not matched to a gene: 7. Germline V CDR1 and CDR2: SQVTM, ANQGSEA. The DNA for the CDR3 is TGCAGCGCTTCGCGGGGGGCTGGCACAGATACGCAGTATTTT. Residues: CSASRGAGTDTQYF.

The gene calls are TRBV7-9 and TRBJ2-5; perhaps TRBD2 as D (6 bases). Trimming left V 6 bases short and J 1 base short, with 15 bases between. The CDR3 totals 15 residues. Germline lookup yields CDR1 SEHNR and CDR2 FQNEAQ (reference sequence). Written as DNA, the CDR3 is TGTGCCAGCAGGTCACTCCGGGACTCCCAAGAGACCCAGTACTTC. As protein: CASRSLRDSQETQYF.

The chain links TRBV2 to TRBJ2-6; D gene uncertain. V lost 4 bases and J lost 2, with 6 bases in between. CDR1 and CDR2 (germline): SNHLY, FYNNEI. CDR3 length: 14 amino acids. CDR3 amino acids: CASSGLTGANVLTF. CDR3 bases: TGTGCCAGCAGTGGGCTGACTGGGGCCAACGTCCTGACTTTC.

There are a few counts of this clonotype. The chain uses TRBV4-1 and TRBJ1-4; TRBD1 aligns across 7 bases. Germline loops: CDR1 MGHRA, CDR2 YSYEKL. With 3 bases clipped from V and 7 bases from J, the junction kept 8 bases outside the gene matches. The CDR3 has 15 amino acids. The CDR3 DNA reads TGCGCCAGCAGCCACCAACATCAGGGGGGTGAAAAACTGTTTTTT. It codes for CASSHQHQGGEKLFF.

The CDR3 bases are TGCGCCAGCAGCCCCAACGTAGGGAGCTCCTACAATGAGCAGTTCTTC. Translating gives CASSPNVGSSYNEQFF. V is TRBV5-1 and J is TRBJ2-1, with D maybe TRBD2 (5 bases). CDR1 and CDR2 (germline): SGHRS, YFSETQ. The V end lost 4 bases, the J end lost 0 bases, and 14 bases lay between the germline ends. This CDR3 is 16 amino acids long.

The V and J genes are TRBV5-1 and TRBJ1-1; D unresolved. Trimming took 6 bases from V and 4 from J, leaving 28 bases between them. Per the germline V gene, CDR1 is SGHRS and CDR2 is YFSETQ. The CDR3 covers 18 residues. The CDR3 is CASNLGGPEMSSGTEAFF. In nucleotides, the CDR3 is TGCGCCAGCAACTTAGGCGGACCTGAGATGTCGAGCGGCACTGAAGCTTTCTTT.

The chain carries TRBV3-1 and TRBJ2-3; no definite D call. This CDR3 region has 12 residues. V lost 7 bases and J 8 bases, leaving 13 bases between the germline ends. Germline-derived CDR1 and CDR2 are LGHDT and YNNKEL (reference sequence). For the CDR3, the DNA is TGTGCCAGCACAGATTTAGGAACTACGCAGTATTTT. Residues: CASTDLGTTQYF.

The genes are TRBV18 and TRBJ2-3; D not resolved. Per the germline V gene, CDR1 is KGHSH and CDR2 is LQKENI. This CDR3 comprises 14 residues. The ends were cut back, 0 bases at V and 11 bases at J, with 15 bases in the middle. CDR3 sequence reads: CASSPPNLRGMQYF. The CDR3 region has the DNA TGTGCCAGCTCACCACCAAACCTACGTGGAATGCAGTATTTT.

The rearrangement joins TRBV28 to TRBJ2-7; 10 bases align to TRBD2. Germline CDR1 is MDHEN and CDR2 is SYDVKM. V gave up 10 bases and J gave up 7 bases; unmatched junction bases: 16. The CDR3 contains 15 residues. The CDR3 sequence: CAILKTASGRAEQYF. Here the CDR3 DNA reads TGTGCCATTCTTAAGACCGCTAGCGGGAGAGCGGAGCAGTACTTC.

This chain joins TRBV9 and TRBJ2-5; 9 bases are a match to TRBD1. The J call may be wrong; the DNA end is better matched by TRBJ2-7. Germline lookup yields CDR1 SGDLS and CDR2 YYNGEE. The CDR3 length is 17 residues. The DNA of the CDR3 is TGTGCCAGCAGCCAGAGAGTGTCGGGGACAGGGCCCTACGAGCAGTACTTC. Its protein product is CASSQRVSGTGPYEQYF.

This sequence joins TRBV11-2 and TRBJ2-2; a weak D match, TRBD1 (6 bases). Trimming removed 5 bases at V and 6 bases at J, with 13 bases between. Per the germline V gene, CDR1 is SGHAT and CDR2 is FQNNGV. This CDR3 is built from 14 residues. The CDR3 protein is CASSGQEGAGELFF. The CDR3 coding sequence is TGTGCCAGCAGCGGTCAAGAGGGGGCCGGGGAGCTGTTTTTT.